Listed below are T cell receptor beta chains from one sample, sequenced in a study of shared clonotypes between healthy human individuals. Repertoires were generated with immunoSEQ multiplex PCR, while TCRdb's copy carries only in-frame clones and drops some. The table shows fewer than 1.6 million clones, with 98% occurring only once. Sequenced sample: naive CD4+ T cells sorted from blood. These receptors were taken from a man aged 25 to 40 in good health. Both conserved end residues are part of each CDR3. The D gene is left open where the match is weak. Clone size is given for some rows only: seen once, a few or many times, or a class if the clone is expanded.

d_call j_call v_call clone_size cdr3_nt cdr3_aa
TRBD2 TRBJ2-1 TRBV2 once TGTGCCAGCAGTGGACTAGCGGCCTACAATGAGCAGTTCTTC CASSGLAAYNEQFF
TRBD2 TRBJ2-3 TRBV11-2 once TGTGCCAGCAGCCCCAGGGGAGGGACTAGCGGCGTTAAGCAGTATTTT CASSPRGGTSGVKQYF
NA TRBJ2-3 TRBV27 NA TGTGCCAGCAGTTTAGGAATTGGCACAGATACGCAGTATTTT CASSLGIGTDTQYF
NA TRBJ2-3 TRBV5-1 NA TGCGCCAGCAGCAAGGGACCTTCCACAGATACGCAGTATTTT CASSKGPSTDTQYF
TRBD1 TRBJ1-1 TRBV10-3 NA TGTGCCATCAGTTCCGGGACAGGGTTCACTGAAGCTTTCTTT CAISSGTGFTEAFF
NA TRBJ1-5 TRBV29-1 NA TGCAGCGGCCGGCATCAGCCCCAGCATTTT CSGRHQPQHF
NA TRBJ2-5 TRBV7-6 NA TGTGCCAGCAGCTTAGATAGGCCCGGGACCCAGTACTTC CASSLDRPGTQYF
TRBD2 TRBJ2-7 TRBV5-1 NA TGCGCCAGCAGCTTTTTCGGGCGGGGAGGGGCATACGAGCAGTACTTC CASSFFGRGGAYEQYF
TRBD1 TRBJ2-7 TRBV6-6 NA TGTGCCAGCAGCCGAGGACAGGGAAACGAGCAGTACTTC CASSRGQGNEQYF
NA TRBJ2-1 TRBV11-3 NA TGTGCCAGCAGCTTAGTGGCAGACAATGAGCAGTTCTTC CASSLVADNEQFF
NA TRBJ1-1 TRBV11-2 NA TGTGCCAGCAGTTGGGGGAACACTGAAGCTTTCTTT CASSWGNTEAFF
NA TRBJ1-2 TRBV15 NA TGTGCCACCAGCAAAGATAACTATGGCTACACCTTC CATSKDNYGYTF
NA TRBJ2-7 TRBV29-1 NA TGCAGCGTTGAAGGGGTGGGGCGGGAAGGCACCTACGAGCAGTACTTC CSVEGVGREGTYEQYF
TRBD2 TRBJ2-1 TRBV28 once TGTGCCAGCAGTTTATCTCTAGCGGGAGGGGAGCAGTTCTTC CASSLSLAGGEQFF
TRBD2 TRBJ2-1 TRBV5-1 few TGCGCCAGCAGCTGGGGACTAGCGGGAGTCAATGAGCAGTTCTTC CASSWGLAGVNEQFF
TRBD1 TRBJ2-7 TRBV28 NA TGTGCCAGCAGCCTTGTCCAGATTGGGTACAGGGGCGAGCAGTACTTC CASSLVQIGYRGEQYF
TRBD2 TRBJ2-7 TRBV15 NA TGTGCCACCAGCCCCTCCGTGGGGACTAGCGGGGGGACCTACGAGCAGTACTTC CATSPSVGTSGGTYEQYF
TRBD1 TRBJ2-3 TRBV9 NA TGTGCCAGCAGCGTAGTGGGACAGGGGAGAGATACGCAGTATTTT CASSVVGQGRDTQYF
NA TRBJ2-1 TRBV12-5 NA TGTGCTAGTGGCTTGACAGGCTCCTCCTACAATGAGCAGTTCTTC CASGLTGSSYNEQFF
NA TRBJ2-7 TRBV5-1 NA TGCGCCAGCAGCTTGGCCAGGGTTCTGGAGGGAGGAGAGCAGTACTTC CASSLARVLEGGEQYF
NA TRBJ2-1 TRBV11-3 NA TGTGCCAGCAGCCCCACCTCACTAATCAATGAGCAGTTCTTC CASSPTSLINEQFF
NA TRBJ1-5 TRBV7-9 NA TGTGCCAGCAGCTTAAAGGGAGGGAGCAATCAGCCCCAGCATTTT CASSLKGGSNQPQHF
TRBD1 TRBJ2-4 TRBV5-4 NA TGTGCCAGCAGCGCCGGGACAGGAGTAGCCAAAAACATTCAGTACTTC CASSAGTGVAKNIQYF
NA TRBJ2-7 TRBV9 NA TGTGCCAGCAGCGTAGGGTCAGGGGTGGCTTCCTCCGAGCAGTACTTC CASSVGSGVASSEQYF
TRBD2 TRBJ2-1 TRBV11-2 NA TGTGCCAGCAGCCCAAGGACTAGCGGGATCGTCAATGAGCAGTTCTTC CASSPRTSGIVNEQFF
NA TRBJ1-5 TRBV10-3 NA TGTGCCACCGGCGGGGGCGACAATCAGCCCCAGCATTTT CATGGGDNQPQHF
NA TRBJ2-1 TRBV4-3 NA TGCGCCAGCAGCCAAGTTTGGAGCAAACCCAATGAGCAGTTCTTC CASSQVWSKPNEQFF
NA TRBJ2-4 TRBV25-1 NA TGTGCCAGCACGGTAACCGGGGGAAACATTCAGTACTTC CASTVTGGNIQYF
TRBD1 TRBJ2-7 TRBV6-5 NA TGTGCCAGCAGTTACGCGGGACAGGGGATCAACGAGCAGTACTTC CASSYAGQGINEQYF
TRBD1 TRBJ2-5 TRBV7-9 NA TGTGCCAGCAGCACGACAGGGTACCAAGAGACCCAGTACTTC CASSTTGYQETQYF
TRBD2 TRBJ2-1 TRBV30 NA TGTGCCTGGAGTGTACGAGCGGGATCCTCCTACAATGAGCAGTTCTTC CAWSVRAGSSYNEQFF
NA TRBJ2-3 TRBV10-1 once TGCGCCAGCAGTGAGTCTTTCCAAAAGTATTTT CASSESFQKYF
TRBD2 TRBJ2-7 TRBV6-5 NA TGTGCCAGCAGAGGACTAGCGGGAACCGAGCAGTACTTC CASRGLAGTEQYF
TRBD2 TRBJ2-1 TRBV5-1 NA TGCGCCAGCAGCTTGGGAATAGCGGGAGGGCCTACCTACAATGAGCAGTTCTTC CASSLGIAGGPTYNEQFF
TRBD1 TRBJ1-4 TRBV5-1 NA TGCGCCAGCAGCGACGGGACAGGGAATGAAAAACTGTTTTTT CASSDGTGNEKLFF
NA TRBJ2-4 TRBV7-8 NA TGTGCCAGCAGCCCACCGAGGGGCATTCAGTACTTC CASSPPRGIQYF
TRBD2 TRBJ2-1 TRBV28 NA TGTGCCAGCAGTCCAGGACTAGCGGAGCAGTTCTTC CASSPGLAEQFF
NA TRBJ2-2 TRBV9 once TGTGCCAGCAGCGTTTCTATCGGGGAGCTGTTTTTT CASSVSIGELFF
NA TRBJ2-5 TRBV6-1 NA TGTGCCAGCAGTGCCCACAGAGAGACCCAGTACTTC CASSAHRETQYF
TRBD2 TRBJ2-2 TRBV11-3 NA TGTGCCAGCAGCCACCGTGGACTAGCGGTAACAGGGGAGCTGTTTTTT CASSHRGLAVTGELFF
NA TRBJ2-1 TRBV10-1 NA TGCGCCAGCAGTGACCAGAGTGTCGATGAGCAGTTCTTC CASSDQSVDEQFF
NA TRBJ2-1 TRBV10-3 NA TGTGCCATCAGTGAGTCAAAGGAATACAATGAGCAGTTCTTC CAISESKEYNEQFF
NA TRBJ2-7 TRBV14 NA TGTGCCAGCAGCCCCCTGGGGGCAGGGGTCTACGAGCAGTACTTC CASSPLGAGVYEQYF
NA TRBJ2-2 TRBV2 NA TGTGCCAGTCACAACCTAGCCCCTGGGGAGCTGTTTTTT CASHNLAPGELFF
NA TRBJ1-1 TRBV5-1 NA TGCGCCAGCCCCCACCCGTCGGGCACTGAAGCTTTCTTT CASPHPSGTEAFF
TRBD2 TRBJ2-1 TRBV9 NA TGTGCCAGCAGCGTCTCCACTTTAGCGGGAGGCTACAATGAGCAGTTCTTC CASSVSTLAGGYNEQFF
TRBD1 TRBJ2-2 TRBV7-3 NA TGTGCCAGCAGATCCGGGACAGGGTACGGGGAGCTGTTTTTT CASRSGTGYGELFF
TRBD2 TRBJ2-7 TRBV5-4 NA TGTGCCAGCAGCTTAGGGACTACCTACGAGCAGTACTTC CASSLGTTYEQYF
NA TRBJ2-5 TRBV18 NA TGTGCCAGCTCACCGGGCGGTGAAGAGACCCAGTACTTC CASSPGGEETQYF
TRBD1 TRBJ1-1 TRBV5-1 once TGCGCCAGCAGCCGGACAGGGAAGAACACTGAAGCTTTCTTT CASSRTGKNTEAFF
NA TRBJ1-5 TRBV2 NA TGTGCCAGCAATAGGGAGCTTAATCAGCCCCAGCATTTT CASNRELNQPQHF
NA TRBJ2-1 TRBV9 once TGTGCCAGCAGCCACCAAGGTTTAAACAATGAGCAGTTCTTC CASSHQGLNNEQFF
NA TRBJ2-7 TRBV28 NA TGTGCCAGCACCTGGGGCGACAGAGCTCCATACGAGCAGTACTTC CASTWGDRAPYEQYF
TRBD1 TRBJ2-1 TRBV5-1 NA TGCGCCTCCCAAAGGGACAGGGCAAACAATGAGCAGTTCTTC CASQRDRANNEQFF